Below are 29 T cell receptor beta chains sequenced from a single sample in a study of response to subunit inactivated influenza vaccine. TCRdb independently ran MiXCR on the RT-PCR reads; one entry per CDR3 protein. The table records more than 500,000 distinct CDR3 sequences, around 10% of them present only once. A further study also used this sample, focusing on T cells expressing NK-cell markers. Per that paper: It was by 5'RACE template switching with UMIs that TCR beta cDNA was made.

Sequences were derived from PBMCs from blood, sampled on the day of vaccination. Receptor source: a man over 45 who received an inactivated influenza vaccine.

The rearrangement uses TRBV29-1 and TRBJ2-7, with a possible D match to TRBD1 (6 bases). Germline V gives CDR1 SQVTM, CDR2 ANQGSEA. Trimming stripped 4 bases from V and 3 bases from J, with 10 bases between. The CDR3 totals 12 residues. The DNA of the CDR3 is TGCAGCGTTGGGGGGCTCTTCTACGAGCAGTACTTC. Translating it yields CSVGGLFYEQYF.

The genes are TRBV20-1 and TRBJ2-4, with 9 bases fitting TRBD1. This CDR3 has 16 amino acids. Losses at the gene ends were 3 bases for V and 2 bases for J; bases not matched to a gene: 8. The germline gives CDR1 DFQATT, CDR2 SNEGSKA (reference sequence). CDR3 amino acids: CSARWDRVYSKNIQYF. CDR3 coding DNA: TGCAGTGCTAGGTGGGACAGGGTTTATTCCAAAAACATTCAGTACTTC.

The chain recombines TRBV7-2 with TRBJ2-7, with a tentative D call TRBD2 (5 bases). This CDR3 has 15 amino acids. The germline V gene encodes CDR1 SGHTA and CDR2 FQGNSA. V lost 5 bases, J lost 0 bases, and 14 bases lay in between. The CDR3 protein is CASSKRLLSSYEQYF. The DNA of the CDR3 is TGTGCCAGCAGCAAAAGACTATTAAGCTCCTACGAGCAGTACTTC.

V and J are TRBV10-3 and TRBJ2-1; 8 bases are shared with TRBD2. Germline values: CDR1 ENHRY, CDR2 SYGVKD. V was pared by 6 bases and J by 5 bases, with 3 bases of the junction left unmatched. This CDR3 has 13 residues. CDR3 in DNA: TGTGCCATCAGCCGGGGGGGAAACAATGAGCAGTTCTTC. This gives the protein CAISRGGNNEQFF.

This chain links TRBV29-1 with TRBJ1-4, with TRBD1 identical over 8 bases. Germline values: CDR1 SQVTM, CDR2 ANQGSEA. J was trimmed by 8 bases and V by 7 bases; bases with no gene match: 9. The CDR3 runs 13 residues. The CDR3 DNA sequence: TGCAGCGCGGCTGGACAGGGCCGAGAAAAACTGTTTTTT. It yields the protein CSAAGQGREKLFF.

This chain joins TRBV5-5 and TRBJ1-1; maybe TRBD1 (5 bases). Germline V gene lookup returns CDR1 SGHKS and CDR2 YYEKEE (reference sequence). V gave up 1 base and J gave up 1 base, with 8 bases separating them. This CDR3 spans 14 amino acids. CDR3 in DNA: TGTGCCAGCAGCTTGCCCAGGGCGAACACTGAAGCTTTCTTT. Its protein product is CASSLPRANTEAFF.

In this sample, this clonotype turned up a few times. The V call is TRBV27, the J call TRBJ2-1; D might be TRBD1 (7 bases). CDR1 is MNHEY, CDR2 SMNVEV, per germline (reference sequence). The CDR3 covers 15 residues. Deletions cut 5 bases from V and 6 bases from J, with 17 bases between. The CDR3 region has the DNA TGTGCCAGCAGTCTTAAACAGGGGAGGAGCAATGAGCAGTTCTTC. Its translation is CASSLKQGRSNEQFF.

This clonotype showed up just a few times. V gene TRBV9 combines with J gene TRBJ2-3, with 11 positions matching TRBD1. CDR1 is SGDLS and CDR2 is YYNGEE in the germline V gene. This CDR3 contains 16 residues. The V gene end was trimmed by 3 bases and the J gene end by 6 bases; junction bases not matched to a gene: 9. The CDR3 DNA reads TGTGCCAGCAGCGGCGCCGGGACAGGGGGTCCCGATACGCAGTATTTT. Translation gives CASSGAGTGGPDTQYF. The variable domain in full, completed from reference TRBV9 and TRBJ2-3, reads DSGVTQTPKHLITATGQRVTLRCSPRSGDLSVYWYQQSLDQGLQFLIQYYNGEERAKGNILERFSAQQFPDLHSELNLSSLELGDSALYFCASSGAGTGGPDTQYFGPGTRLTVL.

This clonotype was observed at least ten times. This chain links TRBV24-1 with TRBJ2-1; 7 bases agree with TRBD2. The CDR3 spans 12 residues. CDR1 and CDR2 (germline): KGHDR, SFDVKD. V was clipped by 9 bases and J by 9 bases; unmatched bases: 7. The CDR3 region is CATGGTTFEQFF. CDR3 DNA: TGTGCCACCGGGGGGACTACATTTGAGCAGTTCTTC.

This clonotype was counted ten times or more. The genes are TRBV10-3 and TRBJ2-7, with 9 nucleotides matching TRBD2. The CDR3 length is 16 residues. Germline V gene lookup returns CDR1 ENHRY and CDR2 SYGVKD. V trimming: 2 bases; J trimming: 4 bases; junction bases outside the gene matches: 9. This CDR3 is CAISEGSGRREYEQYF. The CDR3 region has the DNA TGTGCCATCAGTGAGGGTAGCGGGAGACGGGAGTACGAGCAGTACTTC.

This clonotype appeared a few times. The CDR3 coding sequence is TGTGCCAGCAGCGCCAGGTCAGCCTACGAGCAGTACTTC. It yields the protein CASSARSAYEQYF. The chain has TRBV7-8 and TRBJ2-7; D not certain. V shed 5 bases and J shed 2 bases, with 10 bases lying between them. The germline V gene has CDR1 SGHVS and CDR2 FQNEAQ. The CDR3 has 13 residues.

The chain links TRBV7-6 to TRBJ2-2, with 9 bases identical to TRBD2. The CDR3 length is 17 residues. Germline lookup yields CDR1 SGHVS and CDR2 FNYEAQ. J was trimmed by 3 bases and V by 5 bases; bases with no gene match: 10. The CDR3 DNA reads TGTGCCAGCAGCAACGAAGCGGGAGGATTGGACACCGGGGAGCTGTTTTTT. Its translation: CASSNEAGGLDTGELFF.

In its sample, this clonotype was seen a few times. The chain carries TRBV4-3 and TRBJ2-3; unclear D gene. Trimming left V 0 bases short and J 2 bases short, with 9 bases between. The CDR3 loop spans 15 amino acids. Per the germline V gene, CDR1 is LGHNA and CDR2 is YSLEER. In DNA form, the CDR3 reads TGCGCCAGCAGCCAAGATCGTAGAACCACAGATACGCAGTATTTT. It translates to CASSQDRRTTDTQYF.

This chain joins TRBV20-1 and TRBJ2-7; D is perhaps TRBD2 (6 bases). This CDR3 comprises 13 residues. Germline CDR1 reads DFQATT; CDR2 reads SNEGSKA (reference sequence). V was shortened by 3 bases and J by 2 bases, with 11 bases between the two germline ends. The CDR3 coding sequence is TGCAGTGCTAGTTCTAGCGCCGCCTACGAGCAGTACTTC. This sequence encodes CSASSSAAYEQYF.

This clonotype appeared a few times. The chain employs TRBV12-3 or TRBV12-4 and TRBJ1-5, with 10 positions matching TRBD1. The CDR3 is 14 amino acids. Trimming at V came to 7 bases and at J to 6 bases, leaving 6 bases not matched to a gene. Here the CDR3 reads CASTLGTGVQPQHF. The CDR3 nucleotides are TGTGCCAGCACCCTCGGGACAGGGGTTCAGCCCCAGCATTTT.

This clonotype has a handful of counts. This CDR3 is CASSYGTRDTQYF. DNA for the CDR3: TGTGCCAGCAGTTACGGCACAAGAGATACGCAGTATTTT. This chain uses TRBV6-6 with TRBJ2-3; D remains ambiguous. CDR1 MNHNY and CDR2 SVGAGI come from the germline V gene (reference sequence). The V and J ends lost 2 bases and 5 bases respectively, with 8 bases between them. The CDR3 length is 13 residues.

The J gene is TRBJ2-3, the V gene TRBV3-1; D is uncertain. Looked up from germline, CDR1 is LGHDT and CDR2 is YNNKEL (reference sequence). The length of the CDR3 is 12 residues. V was trimmed by 2 bases and J by 7 bases, leaving 7 bases between them. CDR3 sequence (DNA): TGTGCCAGCAGCCAAAGTGAAAATACGCAGTATTTT. Amino acid sequence: CASSQSENTQYF.

The chain employs TRBV29-1 and TRBJ2-2; weak D call: TRBD1 (6 bases). Germline values: CDR1 SQVTM, CDR2 ANQGSEA. CDR3 size: 15 residues. Trimming removed 6 bases from V and 7 bases from J, with 21 bases in between. Here the CDR3 reads CSVYFPHRVSGELFF. CDR3 DNA sequence: TGCAGCGTCTACTTTCCCCACAGGGTGAGCGGGGAGCTGTTTTTT.

The chain couples TRBV27 to TRBJ2-7, with 13 bases fitting TRBD2. The J segment lost 8 bases and the V segment lost 3 bases, leaving 4 bases of the junction unmatched. Per the germline V gene, CDR1 is MNHEY and CDR2 is SMNVEV (reference sequence). The CDR3 sequence is 14 residues long. CDR3 sequence: CASSLTSGGRKQYF. The DNA for the CDR3 is TGTGCCAGCAGTTTGACTAGCGGGGGGAGGAAGCAGTACTTC.

This chain connects TRBV2 to TRBJ1-3; possible D gene TRBD1, 6 bases. The V end was cut by 6 bases, the J end by 2 bases, with 14 bases between. The CDR3 contains 15 residues. Looked up from germline, CDR1 is SNHLY and CDR2 is FYNNEI. The CDR3: CASREDSNAGNTIYF. The DNA of the CDR3 is TGTGCCAGCAGGGAGGACAGTAATGCTGGAAACACCATATATTTT.

This clonotype has at least ten counts. The gene calls are TRBV7-8 and TRBJ2-5; D may be TRBD2 (6 bases). There are 12 residues in the CDR3. Trimming pared 6 bases from V and 1 base from J, leaving 6 bases between. Germline CDR1 and CDR2: SGHVS and FQNEAQ. The CDR3 sequence: CASRGGQETQYF. DNA for the CDR3: TGTGCCAGCAGGGGGGGCCAAGAGACCCAGTACTTC.

This clonotype has more than one count but fewer than ten. The V gene is TRBV20-1, the J gene TRBJ2-1, with 8 bases aligning to TRBD2. The CDR3 has 15 amino acids. CDR1 is DFQATT, CDR2 SNEGSKA, per germline (reference sequence). Trimming at V came to 2 bases and at J to 4 bases, leaving 7 bases not matched to a gene. The CDR3 region has the DNA TGCAGTGCTAGACCTCTCGCGGGGGGTTACAATGAGCAGTTCTTC. Translating gives CSARPLAGGYNEQFF.

This clonotype was found a few times. The chain uses TRBV5-1 and TRBJ1-5, with TRBD1 matching over 9 bases. This CDR3 is built from 14 residues. Trimming cost V 4 bases and J 8 bases; bases outside gene matches: 7. Germline assignment: CDR1 SGHRS and CDR2 YFSETQ. The CDR3 here is CASSPGQGREPQHF. DNA for the CDR3: TGCGCCAGCAGCCCCGGACAGGGGCGGGAGCCCCAGCATTTT.

This clonotype was observed at least ten times. The rearrangement links TRBV11-2 to TRBJ2-3; D perhaps matches TRBD2 (5 bases). Looked up from germline, CDR1 is SGHAT and CDR2 is FQNNGV. This CDR3 has 18 residues. Trimming pared 2 bases from V and 5 bases from J, leaving 23 bases between. The CDR3: CASSLRGLGGSVRDTQYF. The CDR3 nucleotides are TGTGCCAGCAGCTTAAGAGGATTGGGTGGGAGTGTGAGAGATACGCAGTATTTT.

This clonotype was observed a few times. The chain links TRBV7-2 to TRBJ1-5; tentatively, D is TRBD1 (6 bases). With 6 bases removed from V and 5 bases from J, the gap between germline ends came to 17 bases. This CDR3 contains 15 residues. CDR1 is SGHTA and CDR2 is FQGNSA in the germline V gene. The CDR3 nucleotides read TGTGCCAGCAGTCAGGGGCCAGGGGATCATCAGCCCCAGCATTTT. The encoded protein is CASSQGPGDHQPQHF.

The chain carries TRBV15 and TRBJ2-7, with D hard to call. V lost 2 bases, J lost 5 bases, and 13 bases lay in between. Germline CDR1 is LNHNV and CDR2 is YYDKDF (reference sequence). The CDR3 has 14 residues. As DNA, the CDR3 is TGTGCCACCAGCAGAAGACCGCACCTTGACGAGCAGTACTTC. Its translation: CATSRRPHLDEQYF.

The V gene is TRBV4-2, the J gene TRBJ1-1; D is undetermined. This CDR3 is built from 13 residues. Germline lookup yields CDR1 LGHNA and CDR2 YNFKEQ. Trimming stripped 1 base from V and 3 bases from J, with 6 bases between. CDR3 DNA: TGTGCCAGCAGCCAAGGTGCGGACACTGAAGCTTTCTTT. Translated, it gives CASSQGADTEAFF.

This clonotype has only a few counts. The chain links TRBV28 to TRBJ2-5, with TRBD2 matching over 7 bases. Germline V lookup: CDR1 MDHEN, CDR2 SYDVKM. This CDR3 contains 13 residues. V was clipped by 10 bases and J by 4 bases; unmatched bases: 9. Here the CDR3 DNA reads TGTGCCACCGGGGGGTCCACGGGAGAGACCCAGTACTTC. It codes for CATGGSTGETQYF.

This clonotype was recorded a few times. The chain has TRBV5-1 and TRBJ2-1, with 9 bases identical to TRBD1. The V gene's germline CDR1 is SGHRS and CDR2 YFSETQ. This CDR3 has 15 residues. Trimming at V came to 3 bases and at J to 4 bases, leaving 5 bases not matched to a gene. This chain's CDR3 is CASSSGTGTYNEQFF. In nucleotides, the CDR3 is TGCGCCAGCAGCTCCGGGACAGGGACATACAATGAGCAGTTCTTC.